The rows below give T cell receptor beta chains drawn from one sample of a study of T cell clonotyping in hematopoietic cell transplantation. Assay: immunoSEQ multiplex PCR; the TCRdb copy retains only in-frame clones and omits some. The table records about 69,000 clones, almost 97% of them present only once. Sequencing used peripheral blood mononuclear cells, obtained before stem cell transplant. The receptors stem from a woman between 50 and 59 years old with acute myeloid leukemia. Some clones in this sample may be carry-over from other donors' samples. Both conserved end residues are part of each CDR3. The D gene is left open where the match is weak. Rows give clone size only sometimes, using once, few, many, or a class for an expanded clone.

CDR3 protein: CASSPGHYTYEQYF
CDR3 DNA: TGTGCCAGCAGCCCGGGACACTACACCTACGAGCAGTACTTC
J gene: TRBJ2-7
D gene: -
V gene: TRBV5-4
clone size: -

CDR3 protein: CASSRRDRASYEQYF
CDR3 DNA: TGCGCCAGCAGCCGTCGGGACAGGGCATCCTACGAGCAGTACTTC
J gene: TRBJ2-7
D gene: TRBD1
V gene: TRBV5-1
clone size: -

CDR3 protein: CASSSNRVWNTEAFF
CDR3 DNA: TGTGCCAGCAGCTCCAACAGGGTGTGGAACACTGAAGCTTTCTTT
J gene: TRBJ1-1
D gene: -
V gene: TRBV5-4
clone size: -

CDR3 protein: CASSLKGVDGYTF
CDR3 DNA: TGTGCCAGCAGCTTGAAGGGGGTTGATGGCTACACCTTC
J gene: TRBJ1-2
D gene: -
V gene: TRBV5-4
clone size: -

CDR3 protein: CASSHAGYGGYTF
CDR3 DNA: TGTGCCAGCAGCCATGCAGGGTATGGTGGCTACACCTTC
J gene: TRBJ1-2
D gene: -
V gene: TRBV14
clone size: -

CDR3 protein: CASNRRPGQYYEQYF
CDR3 DNA: TGTGCCAGCAATAGAAGACCAGGACAGTACTACGAGCAGTACTTC
J gene: TRBJ2-7
D gene: -
V gene: TRBV25-1
clone size: -

CDR3 protein: CASSSPSGGAETQYF
CDR3 DNA: TGCGCCAGCAGTAGTCCAAGCGGGGGCGCGGAGACCCAGTACTTC
J gene: TRBJ2-5
D gene: TRBD2
V gene: TRBV5-1
clone size: -

CDR3 protein: CASSHDRGRGINTEAFF
CDR3 DNA: TGTGCCAGCAGCCACGACAGGGGCCGAGGGATAAACACTGAAGCTTTCTTT
J gene: TRBJ1-1
D gene: TRBD1
V gene: TRBV28
clone size: -

CDR3 protein: CASSLGSGGTGYEQYF
CDR3 DNA: TGTGCCAGCAGCTTAGGGAGCGGGGGGACAGGCTACGAGCAGTACTTC
J gene: TRBJ2-7
D gene: -
V gene: TRBV7-9
clone size: -

CDR3 protein: CASSEIRGYEQYF
CDR3 DNA: TGTGCCAGTAGTGAGATCCGGGGCTACGAGCAGTACTTC
J gene: TRBJ2-7
D gene: -
V gene: TRBV19
clone size: once

CDR3 protein: CASSPFPSGSGGGYTF
CDR3 DNA: TGTGCCAGCAGCCCATTCCCCTCCGGATCTGGAGGTGGCTACACCTTC
J gene: TRBJ1-2
D gene: -
V gene: TRBV5-6
clone size: -

CDR3 protein: CASSEISGKSYEQYF
CDR3 DNA: TGTGCCAGCAGCGAGATTAGCGGGAAGTCCTACGAGCAGTACTTC
J gene: TRBJ2-7
D gene: TRBD2
V gene: TRBV5-6
clone size: -

CDR3 protein: CASSPTTSGSPYYEQYF
CDR3 DNA: TGTGCCAGCAGCCCCACGACTAGCGGGAGCCCCTACTACGAGCAGTACTTC
J gene: TRBJ2-7
D gene: TRBD2
V gene: TRBV7-8
clone size: -

CDR3 protein: CAWNLQSTNEKLFF
CDR3 DNA: TGTGCCTGGAACTTACAGTCAACTAATGAAAAACTGTTTTTT
J gene: TRBJ1-4
D gene: -
V gene: TRBV30
clone size: -

CDR3 protein: CAWSNSPYEQYF
CDR3 DNA: TGTGCCTGGAGTAACAGCCCCTACGAGCAGTACTTC
J gene: TRBJ2-7
D gene: -
V gene: TRBV30
clone size: -

CDR3 protein: CAWRWGNTEAFF
CDR3 DNA: TGTGCCTGGAGGTGGGGGAACACTGAAGCTTTCTTT
J gene: TRBJ1-1
D gene: -
V gene: TRBV30
clone size: -

CDR3 protein: CAISAGAAGNTIYF
CDR3 DNA: TGTGCCATCAGTGCAGGGGCAGCTGGAAACACCATATATTTT
J gene: TRBJ1-3
D gene: -
V gene: TRBV10-3
clone size: -

CDR3 protein: CASTPGQYNSPLHF
CDR3 DNA: TGTGCCAGTACGCCGGGACAGTATAATTCACCCCTCCACTTT
J gene: TRBJ1-6
D gene: TRBD1
V gene: TRBV19
clone size: -

CDR3 protein: CASSADRGNYGYTF
CDR3 DNA: TGTGCCAGCAGCGCTGACAGGGGCAACTATGGCTACACCTTC
J gene: TRBJ1-2
D gene: TRBD1
V gene: TRBV2
clone size: -

CDR3 protein: CASSQGGADTDTQYF
CDR3 DNA: TGTGCCAGCAGCCAAGGGGGGGCCGACACAGATACGCAGTATTTT
J gene: TRBJ2-3
D gene: -
V gene: TRBV4-2
clone size: -

CDR3 protein: CSVVKGRDNEQFF
CDR3 DNA: TGCAGCGTTGTGAAAGGGAGGGACAATGAGCAGTTCTTC
J gene: TRBJ2-1
D gene: TRBD2
V gene: TRBV29-1
clone size: -

CDR3 protein: CASSVLGGNQPQHF
CDR3 DNA: TGTGCCAGCAGTGTTTTAGGGGGTAATCAGCCCCAGCATTTT
J gene: TRBJ1-5
D gene: -
V gene: TRBV2
clone size: -

CDR3 protein: CASRPLWGDGLYEQYF
CDR3 DNA: TGTGCCAGCAGGCCATTATGGGGTGATGGGCTCTACGAGCAGTACTTC
J gene: TRBJ2-7
D gene: -
V gene: TRBV2
clone size: -

CDR3 protein: CASTPSGGNSNGYTF
CDR3 DNA: TGCGCCAGCACCCCTTCAGGGGGTAATTCTAATGGCTACACCTTC
J gene: TRBJ1-2
D gene: TRBD1
V gene: TRBV5-1
clone size: once

CDR3 protein: CASRLGLADYEQYF
CDR3 DNA: TGTGCCAGCAGACTGGGACTAGCGGACTACGAGCAGTACTTC
J gene: TRBJ2-7
D gene: TRBD2
V gene: TRBV28
clone size: -

CDR3 protein: CASSLDRGVQHYGYTF
CDR3 DNA: TGTGCCAGCAGCCTGGACAGGGGGGTACAACACTATGGCTACACCTTC
J gene: TRBJ1-2
D gene: TRBD1
V gene: TRBV5-4
clone size: -

CDR3 protein: CASRGEGGAFF
CDR3 DNA: TGTGCCAGCAGGGGCGAGGGTGGGGCTTTCTTT
J gene: TRBJ1-1
D gene: -
V gene: TRBV9
clone size: -

CDR3 protein: CACRRTEYSPLHF
CDR3 DNA: TGTGCCTGTCGACGGACCGAATATTCACCCCTCCACTTT
J gene: TRBJ1-6
D gene: -
V gene: TRBV30
clone size: -

CDR3 protein: CASIIQGGHQPQHF
CDR3 DNA: TGTGCCAGCATTATACAGGGGGGTCATCAGCCCCAGCATTTT
J gene: TRBJ1-5
D gene: TRBD1
V gene: TRBV28
clone size: -

CDR3 protein: CASTPGTSVTVEQYF
CDR3 DNA: TGTGCCAGTACCCCCGGGACTAGCGTTACCGTCGAGCAGTACTTC
J gene: TRBJ2-7
D gene: TRBD2
V gene: TRBV6-1
clone size: -

CDR3 protein: CASSSRDRVSYEQYF
CDR3 DNA: TGTGCCAGCAGCTCCCGGGACAGGGTTTCCTACGAGCAGTACTTC
J gene: TRBJ2-7
D gene: TRBD1
V gene: TRBV5-7
clone size: -

CDR3 protein: CASSTYKETGELFF
CDR3 DNA: TGTGCCAGCAGCACCTATAAGGAGACCGGGGAGCTGTTTTTT
J gene: TRBJ2-2
D gene: -
V gene: TRBV7-3
clone size: -

CDR3 protein: CASSRTGTGETQYF
CDR3 DNA: TGTGCTAGCAGCCGGACAGGGACCGGAGAGACCCAGTACTTC
J gene: TRBJ2-5
D gene: TRBD1
V gene: TRBV7-7
clone size: -

CDR3 protein: CSVRTEIMNTEAFF
CDR3 DNA: TGCAGCGTCCGGACGGAAATCATGAACACTGAAGCTTTCTTT
J gene: TRBJ1-1
D gene: -
V gene: TRBV29-1
clone size: -

CDR3 protein: CASSVEGTSGYEQFF
CDR3 DNA: TGTGCCAGCAGCGTAGAAGGGACTAGCGGCTATGAGCAGTTCTTC
J gene: TRBJ2-1
D gene: TRBD2
V gene: TRBV9
clone size: -

CDR3 protein: CSAKDWYEQYF
CDR3 DNA: TGCAGTGCTAAAGACTGGTACGAGCAGTACTTC
J gene: TRBJ2-7
D gene: -
V gene: TRBV20-1
clone size: -

CDR3 protein: CASSLAEAGQPQHF
CDR3 DNA: TGTGCCAGCAGTTTAGCGGAGGCTGGCCAGCCCCAGCATTTT
J gene: TRBJ1-5
D gene: -
V gene: TRBV28
clone size: -

CDR3 protein: CASNQGLGAYEQYF
CDR3 DNA: TGTGCCAGCAATCAGGGGCTTGGAGCCTACGAGCAGTACTTC
J gene: TRBJ2-7
D gene: -
V gene: TRBV6-5
clone size: -

CDR3 protein: CALQDRAFEAFF
CDR3 DNA: TGTGCCTTACAAGACAGGGCCTTTGAAGCTTTCTTT
J gene: TRBJ1-1
D gene: TRBD1
V gene: TRBV30
clone size: -

CDR3 protein: CASSRKRGGGNTEAFF
CDR3 DNA: TGTGCCAGCAGCCGTAAGAGGGGAGGGGGTAACACTGAAGCTTTCTTT
J gene: TRBJ1-1
D gene: -
V gene: TRBV7-2
clone size: -

CDR3 protein: CASGTGNTMNTEAFF
CDR3 DNA: TGTGCCTCAGGGACAGGGAATACGATGAACACTGAAGCTTTCTTT
J gene: TRBJ1-1
D gene: TRBD1
V gene: TRBV10-3
clone size: -